Listed below are T cell receptor beta chains from one sample, sequenced in a study of blood T cell repertoires in COVID-19. Clones were sequenced by immunoSEQ multiplex PCR, and TCRdb holds only the in-frame ones, with some missing. The data show approximately 220,000 clones, with roughly nine tenths seen just once and roughly 2.4% held by the top ten. Sequenced material: peripheral blood. The receptors were gathered from a woman aged 45-60 years with acute or convalescent COVID-19. The CDR3 runs from the conserved cysteine through the conserved F or W. D genes are given only for firm matches. Clone size is not always given. Where it is, it says once, few, many or a class for expanded clones.

d_gene: NA
j_gene: TRBJ1-2
abundance: NA
v_gene: TRBV5-4
CDR3nt: TGTGCCAGCAGCACCACCTGGCCATCCAACTATGGCTACACCTTC
CDR3aa: CASSTTWPSNYGYTF

d_gene: NA
j_gene: TRBJ1-1
abundance: NA
v_gene: TRBV11-2
CDR3nt: TGTGCCAGCAGCCCCAGACAGGTTAACACTGAAGCTTTCTTT
CDR3aa: CASSPRQVNTEAFF

d_gene: NA
j_gene: TRBJ1-2
abundance: NA
v_gene: TRBV5-1
CDR3nt: TGCGCCAGCAGCTTGGCTCACCGAGCCGACTATGGCTACACCTTC
CDR3aa: CASSLAHRADYGYTF

d_gene: NA
j_gene: TRBJ2-3
abundance: few
v_gene: TRBV7-6
CDR3nt: TGTGCCAGCAGCAGCCGGGCAGATACGCAGTATTTT
CDR3aa: CASSSRADTQYF

d_gene: NA
j_gene: TRBJ2-3
abundance: NA
v_gene: TRBV6-2/TRBV6-3
CDR3nt: TGTGCCAGCAGCTCCACCGGGAGCTATTATTACACAGATACGCAGTATTTT
CDR3aa: CASSSTGSYYYTDTQYF

d_gene: NA
j_gene: TRBJ2-7
abundance: NA
v_gene: TRBV5-1
CDR3nt: TGCGCCAGCAGCTTGGACCCGAGTCTGTACGAGCAGTACTTC
CDR3aa: CASSLDPSLYEQYF

d_gene: TRBD1
j_gene: TRBJ2-3
abundance: NA
v_gene: TRBV5-1
CDR3nt: TGCGCCAGCAGCTGGGACAGGATAGCCCCCTCAGATACGCAGTATTTT
CDR3aa: CASSWDRIAPSDTQYF

d_gene: NA
j_gene: TRBJ1-5
abundance: once
v_gene: TRBV4-1
CDR3nt: TGCGCCAGCAGCCAAGTTGGCAGTTATAGCAATCAGCCCCAGCATTTT
CDR3aa: CASSQVGSYSNQPQHF

d_gene: NA
j_gene: TRBJ2-6
abundance: NA
v_gene: TRBV7-2
CDR3nt: TGTGCCAGCAGCTTAAAAGGGGCTGGGGCCAACGTCCTGACTTTC
CDR3aa: CASSLKGAGANVLTF

d_gene: NA
j_gene: TRBJ2-5
abundance: NA
v_gene: TRBV14
CDR3nt: TGTGCCAGCAGCCAAGTTTCCCTCCAAGAGACCCAGTACTTC
CDR3aa: CASSQVSLQETQYF

d_gene: NA
j_gene: TRBJ2-3
abundance: NA
v_gene: TRBV18
CDR3nt: TGTGCCAGCTCACCGGGGACTAGCACAGATACGCAGTATTTT
CDR3aa: CASSPGTSTDTQYF

d_gene: NA
j_gene: TRBJ2-5
abundance: NA
v_gene: TRBV30
CDR3nt: TGTGCCTGGAGTGCCGGACTCGGCAACACCCAGTACTTC
CDR3aa: CAWSAGLGNTQYF

d_gene: NA
j_gene: TRBJ1-3
abundance: NA
v_gene: TRBV18
CDR3nt: TGTGCCAGCTCACCGGGCCCAGCCATGGACACCATATATTTT
CDR3aa: CASSPGPAMDTIYF

d_gene: TRBD2
j_gene: TRBJ2-7
abundance: NA
v_gene: TRBV6-5
CDR3nt: TGTGCCAGCAGTTACCAGCGACTAGCGGGTCTGTACGAGCAGTACTTC
CDR3aa: CASSYQRLAGLYEQYF

d_gene: TRBD1
j_gene: TRBJ1-2
abundance: once
v_gene: TRBV5-1
CDR3nt: TGCGCCAGCAGCCCCCCGGGACAGAGCTATGGCTACACCTTC
CDR3aa: CASSPPGQSYGYTF

d_gene: NA
j_gene: TRBJ1-1
abundance: NA
v_gene: TRBV25-1
CDR3nt: TGTGCCAGCAGTGCCCAACAGGGTGCGACTGAAGCTTTCTTT
CDR3aa: CASSAQQGATEAFF

d_gene: NA
j_gene: TRBJ1-5
abundance: few
v_gene: TRBV5-1
CDR3nt: TGCGCCAGCAGCTTGGGCGGGGAAACTCAGCCCCAGCATTTT
CDR3aa: CASSLGGETQPQHF

d_gene: NA
j_gene: TRBJ1-5
abundance: NA
v_gene: TRBV19
CDR3nt: TGTGCCAGTAGTATTGAGGGTTATCAGCCCCAGCATTTT
CDR3aa: CASSIEGYQPQHF

d_gene: TRBD1
j_gene: TRBJ1-4
abundance: NA
v_gene: TRBV11-2
CDR3nt: TGTGCCAGCAGTCCAGAGGGGGACAGCAATGAAAAACTGTTTTTT
CDR3aa: CASSPEGDSNEKLFF

d_gene: TRBD1
j_gene: TRBJ1-2
abundance: few
v_gene: TRBV19
CDR3nt: TGTGCCAGTAGTATAGATCCGACAGGGGACTATGGCTACACCTTC
CDR3aa: CASSIDPTGDYGYTF

d_gene: TRBD1
j_gene: TRBJ1-1
abundance: few
v_gene: TRBV7-2
CDR3nt: TGTGCCAGCAGATCCCCCGCGAGGGGGCTAAGCACTGAAGCTTTCTTT
CDR3aa: CASRSPARGLSTEAFF

d_gene: NA
j_gene: TRBJ2-3
abundance: NA
v_gene: TRBV7-9
CDR3nt: TGTGCCAGCAGCTTGCCGGGGGGCCTGGATAGCACAGATACGCAGTATTTT
CDR3aa: CASSLPGGLDSTDTQYF

d_gene: NA
j_gene: TRBJ1-1
abundance: NA
v_gene: TRBV6-5
CDR3nt: TGTGCCAGCAGCTTCCAGAGGGACACTGAAGCTTTCTTT
CDR3aa: CASSFQRDTEAFF

d_gene: NA
j_gene: TRBJ2-7
abundance: NA
v_gene: TRBV6-1
CDR3nt: TGTGCCAGCAGCTCTAGCCCCCCCTACGAGCAGTACTTC
CDR3aa: CASSSSPPYEQYF

d_gene: NA
j_gene: TRBJ1-1
abundance: NA
v_gene: TRBV13
CDR3nt: TGTGCCAGCAGACAGACCGGGGATGGGACTGAAGCTTTCTTT
CDR3aa: CASRQTGDGTEAFF

d_gene: NA
j_gene: TRBJ1-2
abundance: NA
v_gene: TRBV30
CDR3nt: TGTGCCTGGAGTGCGGGAAATTGGGGCTACACCTTC
CDR3aa: CAWSAGNWGYTF

d_gene: TRBD2
j_gene: TRBJ2-7
abundance: NA
v_gene: TRBV30
CDR3nt: TGTGCCTGGAGTGAGGGCGGGGAGGGGGAGCAGTACTTC
CDR3aa: CAWSEGGEGEQYF

d_gene: NA
j_gene: TRBJ1-4
abundance: NA
v_gene: TRBV5-4
CDR3nt: TGTGCCAGCAGCTTGGGCGGGGGAGGTGAAAAACTGTTTTTT
CDR3aa: CASSLGGGGEKLFF

d_gene: TRBD2
j_gene: TRBJ2-1
abundance: NA
v_gene: TRBV19
CDR3nt: TGTGCCAGTAGCATCTACCGGGGGGACCTTAACAATGAGCAGTTCTTC
CDR3aa: CASSIYRGDLNNEQFF

d_gene: NA
j_gene: TRBJ1-1
abundance: NA
v_gene: TRBV10-3
CDR3nt: TGTGCCATCAGTGAAAAGGGGCACACTGAAGCTTTCTTT
CDR3aa: CAISEKGHTEAFF

d_gene: TRBD2
j_gene: TRBJ2-1
abundance: NA
v_gene: TRBV24-1
CDR3nt: TGTGCCACCGCTAGCGGGTCCTACAATGAGCAGTTCTTC
CDR3aa: CATASGSYNEQFF

d_gene: NA
j_gene: TRBJ2-7
abundance: NA
v_gene: TRBV5-1
CDR3nt: TGCGCCAGCAGCCCTCGCCCCCTCGCGGCCTACGAGCAGTACTTC
CDR3aa: CASSPRPLAAYEQYF

d_gene: NA
j_gene: TRBJ1-2
abundance: NA
v_gene: TRBV6-6
CDR3nt: TGTGCCAGCAGTTCGACAGGAACTAACTATGGCTACACCTTC
CDR3aa: CASSSTGTNYGYTF

d_gene: NA
j_gene: TRBJ1-2
abundance: NA
v_gene: TRBV7-8
CDR3nt: TGTGCCAGCAGCTTAGCCGGTTTCAGGGGTAGTAATGGCTACACCTTC
CDR3aa: CASSLAGFRGSNGYTF

d_gene: NA
j_gene: TRBJ1-1
abundance: NA
v_gene: TRBV30
CDR3nt: TGTGCCTGGAGCCCCGGACATGTGAACACTGAAGCTTTCTTT
CDR3aa: CAWSPGHVNTEAFF

d_gene: NA
j_gene: TRBJ1-5
abundance: NA
v_gene: TRBV10-2
CDR3nt: TGCGCCAGCAGCGAGAACAGGGCTTATCAGCCCCAGCATTTT
CDR3aa: CASSENRAYQPQHF

d_gene: NA
j_gene: TRBJ1-5
abundance: NA
v_gene: TRBV25-1
CDR3nt: TGTGCCAGCAGTGACAGGGATCATCAGCCCCAGCATTTT
CDR3aa: CASSDRDHQPQHF

d_gene: TRBD1
j_gene: TRBJ1-1
abundance: medium-sized
v_gene: TRBV5-1
CDR3nt: TGCGCCAGCAGCTTGACAGGGGGCAACACTGAAGCTTTCTTT
CDR3aa: CASSLTGGNTEAFF

d_gene: TRBD1
j_gene: TRBJ1-1
abundance: NA
v_gene: TRBV6-5
CDR3nt: TGTGCCAGCAGCCGCCGGACAGGGGATACTGAAGCTTTCTTT
CDR3aa: CASSRRTGDTEAFF

d_gene: TRBD1
j_gene: TRBJ2-2
abundance: NA
v_gene: TRBV11-2
CDR3nt: TGTGCCAGCAGCTTAGAGGCAGGGGGCACCGGGGAGCTGTTTTTT
CDR3aa: CASSLEAGGTGELFF

d_gene: NA
j_gene: TRBJ2-3
abundance: once
v_gene: TRBV6-2/TRBV6-3
CDR3nt: TGTGCCAGCAGTTACCAGGGGCTAGTTATAGATACGCAGTATTTT
CDR3aa: CASSYQGLVIDTQYF